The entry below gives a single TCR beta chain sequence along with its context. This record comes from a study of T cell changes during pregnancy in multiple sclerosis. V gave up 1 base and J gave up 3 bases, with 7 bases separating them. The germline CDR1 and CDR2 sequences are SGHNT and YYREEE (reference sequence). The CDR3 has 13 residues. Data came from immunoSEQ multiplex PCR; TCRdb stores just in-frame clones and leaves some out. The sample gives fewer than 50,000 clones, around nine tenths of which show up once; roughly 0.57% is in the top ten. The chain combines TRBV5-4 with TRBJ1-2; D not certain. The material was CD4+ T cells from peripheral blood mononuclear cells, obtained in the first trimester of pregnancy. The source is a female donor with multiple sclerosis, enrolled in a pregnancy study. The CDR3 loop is CASSLLADYGYTF. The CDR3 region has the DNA TGTGCCAGCAGCTTGTTGGCAGACTATGGCTACACCTTC.